A selection of T cell receptor beta chains follows, all from one sample in a study of cytomegalovirus exposure and HLA in healthy donors. Only in-frame clones appear in the TCRdb table, and some are missing; sequencing was by immunoSEQ multiplex PCR. The sample has 110,000 or so clones; 70% to 90% are singletons. The sequenced sample consisted of PBMCs. These receptors were taken from a man between 18 and 35 years old in good health and CMV-seronegative. CDR3s include the opening cysteine and the closing phenylalanine or tryptophan. A D gene is named only where the DNA matches it firmly. Only some rows state a clone size, as once, few, many or a class for expanded clones.

abundance	v_gene	j_gene	d_gene	CDR3aa	CDR3nt
NA	TRBV5-4	TRBJ2-2	NA	CASSLGDRQENTGELFF	TGTGCCAGCAGCTTGGGAGACCGACAGGAAAACACCGGGGAGCTGTTTTTT
NA	TRBV18	TRBJ1-5	TRBD1	CASSSTGDNQPQHF	TGTGCCAGCTCATCGACAGGGGACAATCAGCCCCAGCATTTT
NA	TRBV28	TRBJ1-5	TRBD1	CASRRGGTGGYQPQHF	TGTGCCAGCAGGCGGGGCGGGACAGGGGGCTATCAGCCCCAGCATTTT
NA	TRBV18	TRBJ1-5	NA	CASSPWSDQPQHF	TGTGCCAGCTCACCGTGGTCAGATCAGCCCCAGCATTTT
NA	TRBV5-1	TRBJ2-1	TRBD2	CASSLSGNSYNEQFF	TGCGCCAGCAGCCTTAGCGGGAACTCCTACAATGAGCAGTTCTTC
NA	TRBV5-1	TRBJ1-1	NA	CASSALGGNTEAFF	TGCGCCAGCAGCGCCCTCGGGGGGAACACTGAAGCTTTCTTT
NA	TRBV4-1	TRBJ1-1	TRBD1	CASTLPGGQGTNTEAFF	TGCGCCAGCACACTCCCGGGGGGACAGGGGACGAACACTGAAGCTTTCTTT
once	TRBV5-1	TRBJ1-5	NA	CASSKEGNQPQHF	TGCGCCAGCTCAAAGGAGGGCAATCAGCCCCAGCATTTT
NA	TRBV28	TRBJ2-1	NA	CASSPWRDSYNEQFF	TGTGCCAGCAGTCCTTGGCGGGATAGCTACAATGAGCAGTTCTTC
NA	TRBV6-5	TRBJ1-6	NA	CASRGGGSYNSPLHF	TGTGCCAGCAGGGGGGGAGGATCCTATAATTCACCCCTCCACTTT
NA	TRBV5-6	TRBJ2-7	NA	CASSYSNREQYF	TGTGCCAGCAGCTACTCAAACCGAGAGCAGTACTTC
NA	TRBV19	TRBJ2-1	NA	CASSILFQMDEQFF	TGTGCCAGTAGTATACTCTTTCAGATGGATGAGCAGTTCTTC
NA	TRBV5-1	TRBJ1-5	TRBD1	CASSETGTGDQPQHF	TGCGCCAGCAGCGAGACCGGGACAGGGGATCAGCCCCAGCATTTT
NA	TRBV6-5	TRBJ1-5	TRBD1	CASSYRGQDQPQHF	TGTGCCAGCAGTTATCGGGGACAGGACCAGCCCCAGCATTTT
NA	TRBV28	TRBJ1-6	NA	CASRAGGLFSPLHF	TGTGCCAGCAGAGCCGGGGGGCTATTTTCACCCCTCCACTTT
NA	TRBV29-1	TRBJ1-5	TRBD1	CSVGDRANQPQHF	TGCAGCGTAGGGGACAGAGCCAATCAGCCCCAGCATTTT
once	TRBV10-3	TRBJ1-3	TRBD1	CAISSGGGPGNTIYF	TGTGCCATCAGTTCAGGGGGTGGACCTGGAAACACCATATATTTT
NA	TRBV28	TRBJ2-2	NA	CASSFGSTGELFF	TGTGCCAGCAGTTTTGGGAGTACCGGGGAGCTGTTTTTT
NA	TRBV6-5	TRBJ2-5	NA	CASSYSGQIQETQYF	TGTGCCAGCAGTTACTCCGGACAGATCCAAGAGACCCAGTACTTC
NA	TRBV29-1	TRBJ1-2	TRBD1	CSAGQGSNYGYTF	TGCAGCGCCGGACAGGGTTCTAACTATGGCTACACCTTC
NA	TRBV6-6	TRBJ2-5	NA	CASSYGQQETQYF	TGTGCCAGCAGTTACGGACAGCAAGAGACCCAGTACTTC
NA	TRBV4-3	TRBJ2-2	NA	CASSQDLGGINTGELFF	TGCGCCAGCAGCCAAGATCTCGGGGGAATTAACACCGGGGAGCTGTTTTTT
NA	TRBV6-1	TRBJ2-7	NA	CASSELPGVGEQYF	TGTGCCAGCAGTGAATTGCCGGGGGTGGGGGAGCAGTACTTC
NA	TRBV28	TRBJ2-7	NA	CASNIGGIQAIWRHEQYF	TGTGCCAGCAACATAGGGGGAATCCAGGCGATCTGGCGGCACGAGCAGTACTTC
NA	TRBV7-2	TRBJ2-7	TRBD1	CASSLDVWDRETYEQYF	TGTGCCAGCAGCCTAGACGTTTGGGACAGGGAGACCTACGAGCAGTACTTC
NA	TRBV6-1	TRBJ1-2	TRBD1	CASSERQGRHGYTF	TGTGCCAGCAGTGAACGACAGGGACGACATGGCTACACCTTC
NA	TRBV18	TRBJ1-2	NA	CASSPGYLVYGYTF	TGTGCCAGCTCACCAGGGTATCTAGTCTATGGCTACACCTTC
NA	TRBV28	TRBJ1-1	NA	CASSQQTGWNTEAFF	TGTGCCAGCAGCCAACAGACAGGCTGGAACACTGAAGCTTTCTTT
NA	TRBV27	TRBJ1-5	NA	CASSLSGSGHSNQPQHF	TGTGCCAGCAGTTTATCGGGCAGTGGGCACTCCAATCAGCCCCAGCATTTT
NA	TRBV28	TRBJ1-1	NA	CASSSPIGNTEAFF	TGTGCCAGCAGTTCCCCCATCGGGAACACTGAAGCTTTCTTT
NA	TRBV7-2	TRBJ2-7	TRBD1	CASSFAKTGNEQYF	TGTGCCAGCAGCTTTGCCAAGACAGGGAACGAGCAGTACTTC
NA	TRBV25-1	TRBJ2-7	NA	CASSKGGGQQYF	TGTGCCAGCAGCAAAGGGGGAGGGCAGCAGTACTTC
NA	TRBV7-9	TRBJ2-1	TRBD2	CASSKTSGSYNEQFF	TGTGCCAGCAGTAAGACTAGCGGGTCCTACAATGAGCAGTTCTTC
NA	TRBV12-5	TRBJ1-5	NA	CASGLDQGSDIGKPQHF	TGTGCTAGTGGTTTGGACCAGGGTAGTGATATTGGAAAGCCCCAGCATTTT
NA	TRBV5-1	TRBJ2-7	TRBD1	CASSPRGQGAGEQYF	TGCGCCAGCAGCCCCCGGGGACAGGGGGCCGGCGAGCAGTACTTC
NA	TRBV10-3	TRBJ1-6	NA	CAISVQESNSPLHF	TGTGCCATCAGCGTACAGGAGTCGAATTCACCCCTCCACTTT
NA	TRBV2	TRBJ2-2	TRBD1	CASRRQGGTGELFF	TGTGCCAGCAGGCGACAGGGTGGCACCGGGGAGCTGTTTTTT
NA	TRBV27	TRBJ2-7	NA	CASSFYGGRMYEQYF	TGTGCCAGCAGTTTTTATGGCGGTAGGATGTACGAGCAGTACTTC
NA	TRBV7-8	TRBJ1-2	NA	CASSRPGLKEVRGYTF	TGTGCCAGCAGCCGGCCGGGACTAAAAGAAGTCCGTGGCTACACCTTC
NA	TRBV15	TRBJ2-7	NA	CATSKLASPEQYF	TGTGCCACCAGCAAGTTGGCATCCCCCGAGCAGTACTTC
NA	TRBV19	TRBJ2-3	NA	CASSEVDTQYF	TGTGCCAGTAGTGAGGTAGATACGCAGTATTTT
NA	TRBV19	TRBJ1-2	NA	CASSIVRVYYGYTF	TGTGCCAGTAGTATTGTACGGGTCTACTATGGCTACACCTTC
NA	TRBV5-6	TRBJ2-2	TRBD1	CASSLARDRGTGELFF	TGTGCCAGCAGCTTGGCCCGGGACAGGGGCACCGGGGAGCTGTTTTTT
NA	TRBV28	TRBJ1-6	TRBD1	CASSAGTGGNSPLHF	TGTGCCAGCAGTGCCGGGACAGGGGGCAATTCACCCCTCCACTTT
NA	TRBV4-1	TRBJ2-1	TRBD2	CASSHQRSGGTDNEQFF	TGCGCCAGCAGCCATCAACGAAGCGGGGGGACAGACAATGAGCAGTTCTTC
once	TRBV19	TRBJ1-4	NA	CASSPGSGDEKLFF	TGTGCCAGTAGCCCCGGTAGTGGAGATGAAAAACTGTTTTTT